The source of this T cell receptor beta chain is a study of CD8 T cells in ankylosing spondylitis. V dropped 4 bases and J dropped 0 bases, with 11 bases sitting between them. Germline V gene sequence: CDR1 SGHRS, CDR2 YFSETQ. The CDR3 is made up of 16 amino acids. From the 5' RACE reads, TCRdb called clonotypes with MiXCR, one entry per CDR3 protein. The sample consists of around 250,000 distinct CDR3 sequences, approximately 11% of them appearing once. The study's findings and limits: Made up of several highly homologous variants, a TCR beta motif appeared characteristic of ankylosing spondylitis blood.

This clonotype showed up many times. As yet, its antigen is unknown. The sample comprised blood, either unsorted or a sorted T cell fraction (not recorded which). The chain employs TRBV5-1 and TRBJ2-6; D unresolved. The clonotype was recovered from a male donor with ankylosing spondylitis or in good health (not recorded which). The CDR3 DNA is TGCGCCAGCAGCCCTACAGAAGTCTCTGGGGCCAACGTCCTGACTTTC. Translating it yields CASSPTEVSGANVLTF.